This T cell receptor (beta chain) was captured in a study of T cell responses to AZD1222 COVID-19 vaccine. Study observations and caveats: White British people made up most donors, females outnumbered males, and clonal diversity was possibly underestimated.

The CDR3 runs to 15 residues. Losses at the gene ends were 2 bases for V and 2 bases for J; bases not matched to a gene: 1. CDR1 LNHDA and CDR2 SQIVND come from the germline V gene (reference sequence). Timing groups of about 4 and about 12 weeks for second doses were pooled. Assay: immunoSEQ multiplex PCR; the TCRdb copy retains only in-frame clones and omits some. This sample has 100,000 to 130,000 clones, with about 90% found just once. Only one count was recorded for this clone. Antigen unknown. This specimen consisted of peripheral blood, obtained 28 days after the second AZD1222 dose. This receptor was identified in an adult who received the AZD1222 COVID-19 vaccine. The chain recombines TRBV19 with TRBJ2-2, with 8 positions matching TRBD2. The CDR3 here is CASSITSGNTGELFF. The CDR3 DNA follows: TGTGCCAGTAGTATAACTAGCGGAAACACCGGGGAGCTGTTTTTT. Together with reference TRBV19 and TRBJ2-2, the CDR3 gives the full variable domain: DGGITQSPKYLFRKEGQNVTLSCEQNLNHDAMYWYRQDPGQGLRLIYYSQIVNDFQKGDIAEGYSVSREKKESFPLTVTSAQKNPTAFYLCASSITSGNTGELFFGEGSRLTVL.